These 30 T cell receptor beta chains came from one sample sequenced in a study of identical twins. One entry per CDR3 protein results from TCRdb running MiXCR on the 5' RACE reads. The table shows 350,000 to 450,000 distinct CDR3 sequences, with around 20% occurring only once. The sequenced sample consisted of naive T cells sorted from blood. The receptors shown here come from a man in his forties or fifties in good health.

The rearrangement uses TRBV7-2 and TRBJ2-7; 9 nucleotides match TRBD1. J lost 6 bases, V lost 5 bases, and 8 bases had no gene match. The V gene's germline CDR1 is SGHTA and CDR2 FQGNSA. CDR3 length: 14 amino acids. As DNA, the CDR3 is TGTGCCAGCAGCCCTCCCGGGACAGGGCGCGAGCAGTACTTC. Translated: CASSPPGTGREQYF.

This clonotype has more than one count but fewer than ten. The CDR3 loop is CASSFTGAGQPQHF. The DNA for the CDR3 is TGTGCCAGCAGTTTCACAGGGGCCGGTCAGCCCCAGCATTTT. The V call is TRBV28, the J call TRBJ1-5; 7 bases match TRBD1. The CDR3 sequence is 14 residues long. The ends lost 3 bases at V and 6 bases at J; junction bases unmatched: 5. Germline V gives CDR1 MDHEN, CDR2 SYDVKM. Filled out from reference TRBV28 and TRBJ1-5, the complete variable domain reads DVKVTQSSRYLVKRTGEKVFLECVQDMDHENMFWYRQDPGLGLRLIYFSYDVKMKEKGDIPEGYSVSREKKERFSLILESASTNQTSMYLCASSFTGAGQPQHFGDGTRLSIL.

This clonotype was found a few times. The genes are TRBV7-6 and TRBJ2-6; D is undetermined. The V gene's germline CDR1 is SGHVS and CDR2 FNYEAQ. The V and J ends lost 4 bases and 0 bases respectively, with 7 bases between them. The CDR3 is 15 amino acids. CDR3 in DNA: TGTGCCAGCAGCTGGGCGAACTCTGGGGCCAACGTCCTGACTTTC. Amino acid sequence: CASSWANSGANVLTF.

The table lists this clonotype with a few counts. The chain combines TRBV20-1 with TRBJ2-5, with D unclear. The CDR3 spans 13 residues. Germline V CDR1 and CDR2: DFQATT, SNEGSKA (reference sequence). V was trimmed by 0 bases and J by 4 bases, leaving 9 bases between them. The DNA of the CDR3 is TGCAGTGCTAGAGATTCCCAGTTAGAGACCCAGTACTTC. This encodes CSARDSQLETQYF.

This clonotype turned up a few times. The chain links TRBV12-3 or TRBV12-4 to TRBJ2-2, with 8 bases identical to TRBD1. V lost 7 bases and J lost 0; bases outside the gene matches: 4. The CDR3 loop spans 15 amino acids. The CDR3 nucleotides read TGTGCCAGCACCAACAGGGGGACGAACACCGGGGAGCTGTTTTTT. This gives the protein CASTNRGTNTGELFF.

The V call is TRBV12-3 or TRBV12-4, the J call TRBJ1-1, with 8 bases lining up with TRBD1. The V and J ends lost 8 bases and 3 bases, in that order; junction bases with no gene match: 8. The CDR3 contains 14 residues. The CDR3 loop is CASRNRGVYTEAFF. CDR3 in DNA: TGTGCCAGCCGGAACAGGGGGGTCTACACTGAAGCTTTCTTT.

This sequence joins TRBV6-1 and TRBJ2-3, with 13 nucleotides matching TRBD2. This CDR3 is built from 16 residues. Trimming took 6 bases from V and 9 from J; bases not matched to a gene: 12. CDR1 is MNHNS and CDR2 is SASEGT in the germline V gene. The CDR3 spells CASRFGLAGASATQYF. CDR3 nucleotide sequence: TGTGCCAGCAGGTTCGGACTAGCGGGGGCCTCTGCGACGCAGTATTTT.

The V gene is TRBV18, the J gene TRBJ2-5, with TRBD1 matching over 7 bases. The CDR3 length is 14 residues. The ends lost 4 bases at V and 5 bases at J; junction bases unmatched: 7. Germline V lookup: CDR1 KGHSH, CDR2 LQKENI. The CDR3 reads CASSLRQGSETQYF. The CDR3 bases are TGTGCCAGCTCACTACGACAGGGATCGGAGACCCAGTACTTC.

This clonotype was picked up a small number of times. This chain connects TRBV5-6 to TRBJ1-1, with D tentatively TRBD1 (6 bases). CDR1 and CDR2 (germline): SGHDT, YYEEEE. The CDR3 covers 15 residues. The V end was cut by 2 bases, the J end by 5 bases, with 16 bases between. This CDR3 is CASSFTRGLGTEAFF. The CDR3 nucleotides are TGTGCCAGCAGCTTCACCAGGGGCTTGGGGACTGAAGCTTTCTTT. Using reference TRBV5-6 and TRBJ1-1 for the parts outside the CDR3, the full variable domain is DAGVTQSPTHLIKTRGQQVTLRCSPKSGHDTVSWYQQALGQGPQFIFQYYEEEERQRGNFPDRFSGHQFPNYSSELNVNALLLGDSALYLCASSFTRGLGTEAFFGQGTRLTVV.

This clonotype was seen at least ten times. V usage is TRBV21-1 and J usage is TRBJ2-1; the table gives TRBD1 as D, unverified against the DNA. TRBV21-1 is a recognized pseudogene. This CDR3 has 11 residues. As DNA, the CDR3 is TGTGCCAGCAGCCAACAGGGTGAGCAGTTCTTC. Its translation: CASSQQGEQFF.

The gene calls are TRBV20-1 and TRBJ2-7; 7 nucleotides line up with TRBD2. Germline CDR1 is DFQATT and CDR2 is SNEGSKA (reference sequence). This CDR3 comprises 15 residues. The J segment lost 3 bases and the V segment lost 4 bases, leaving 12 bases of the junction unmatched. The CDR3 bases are TGCAGTGCTATATCCCCTAGCGGAGCTATCTACGAGCAGTACTTC. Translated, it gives CSAISPSGAIYEQYF.

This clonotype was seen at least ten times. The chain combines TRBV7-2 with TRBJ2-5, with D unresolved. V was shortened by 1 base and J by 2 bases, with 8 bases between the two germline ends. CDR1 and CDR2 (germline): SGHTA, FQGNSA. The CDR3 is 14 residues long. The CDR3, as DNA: TGTGCCAGCAGCTTAGGGCTATTTCAAGAGACCCAGTACTTC. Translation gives CASSLGLFQETQYF.

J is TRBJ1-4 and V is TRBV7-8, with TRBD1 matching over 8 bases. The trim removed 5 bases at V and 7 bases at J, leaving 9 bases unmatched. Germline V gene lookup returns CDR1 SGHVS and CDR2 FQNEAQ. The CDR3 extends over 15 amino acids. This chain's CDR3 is CASSPQGAMGEKLFF. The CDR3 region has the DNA TGTGCCAGCAGCCCTCAGGGGGCAATGGGTGAAAAACTGTTTTTT. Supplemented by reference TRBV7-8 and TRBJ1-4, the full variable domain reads GAGVSQSPRYKVAKRGQDVALRCDPISGHVSLFWYQQALGQGPEFLTYFQNEAQLDKSGLPSDRFFAERPEGSVSTLKIQRTQQEDSAVYLCASSPQGAMGEKLFFGSGTQLSVL.

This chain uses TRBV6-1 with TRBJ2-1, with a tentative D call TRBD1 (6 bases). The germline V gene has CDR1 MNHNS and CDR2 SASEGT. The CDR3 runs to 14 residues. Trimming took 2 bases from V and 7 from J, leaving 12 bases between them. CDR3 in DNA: TGTGCCAGCAGTGAATCTGGCAGGGGAAATGAGCAGTTCTTC. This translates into CASSESGRGNEQFF.

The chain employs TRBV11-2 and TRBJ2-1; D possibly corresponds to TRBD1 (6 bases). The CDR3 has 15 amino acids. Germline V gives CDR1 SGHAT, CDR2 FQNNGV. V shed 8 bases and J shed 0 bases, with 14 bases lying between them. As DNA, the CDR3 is TGTGCCAGCGACCTGGGACAACACTCCTACAATGAGCAGTTCTTC. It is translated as CASDLGQHSYNEQFF.

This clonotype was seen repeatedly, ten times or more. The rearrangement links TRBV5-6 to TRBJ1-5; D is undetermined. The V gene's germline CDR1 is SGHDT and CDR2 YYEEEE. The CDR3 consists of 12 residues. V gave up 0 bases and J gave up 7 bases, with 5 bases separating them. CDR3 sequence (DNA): TGTGCCAGCAGCTTGGTGGGACAGCCCCAGCATTTT. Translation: CASSLVGQPQHF.

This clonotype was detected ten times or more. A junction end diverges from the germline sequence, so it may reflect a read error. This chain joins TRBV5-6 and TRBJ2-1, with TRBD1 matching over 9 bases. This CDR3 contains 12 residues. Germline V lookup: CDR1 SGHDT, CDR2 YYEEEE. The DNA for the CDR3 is TGTGCCAGCAGCTTTCCGGGACAGGGCCCCGTCTTC. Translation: CASSFPGQGPVF.

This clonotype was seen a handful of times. CDR3 loop: CATSRKTLKGTEAFF. The DNA of the CDR3 is TGTGCCACCAGCAGGAAGACACTAAAGGGCACTGAAGCTTTCTTT. The V gene is TRBV15, the J gene TRBJ1-1; D is ambiguous. This CDR3 has 15 amino acids. The germline V gene has CDR1 LNHNV and CDR2 YYDKDF (reference sequence). The V and J ends lost 3 bases and 4 bases respectively, with 15 bases between them.

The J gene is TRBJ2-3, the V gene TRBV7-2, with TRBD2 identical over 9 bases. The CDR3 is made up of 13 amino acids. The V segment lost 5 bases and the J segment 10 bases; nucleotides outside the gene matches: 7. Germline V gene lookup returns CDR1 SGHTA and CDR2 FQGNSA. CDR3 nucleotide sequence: TGTGCCAGCAGCAATGGGCGGGAGGGTTCGCAGTATTTT. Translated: CASSNGREGSQYF.

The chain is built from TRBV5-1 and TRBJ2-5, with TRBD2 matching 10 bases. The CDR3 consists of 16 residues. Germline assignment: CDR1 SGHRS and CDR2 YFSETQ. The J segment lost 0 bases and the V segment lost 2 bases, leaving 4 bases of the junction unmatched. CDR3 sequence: CASSFGAGGHQETQYF. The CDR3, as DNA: TGCGCCAGCAGCTTCGGAGCGGGAGGGCACCAAGAGACCCAGTACTTC.

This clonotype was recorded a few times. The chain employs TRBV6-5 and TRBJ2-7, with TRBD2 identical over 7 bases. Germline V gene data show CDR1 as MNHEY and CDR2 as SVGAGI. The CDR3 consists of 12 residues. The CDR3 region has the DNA TGTGCAAGTGGGAGGGCGTTTTACGAGCAGTACTTC. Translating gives CASGRAFYEQYF.

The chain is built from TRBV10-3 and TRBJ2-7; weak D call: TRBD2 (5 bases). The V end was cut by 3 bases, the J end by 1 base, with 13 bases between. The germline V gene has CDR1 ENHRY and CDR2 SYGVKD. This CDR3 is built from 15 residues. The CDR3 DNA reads TGTGCCATCAGTGACGGGGAACTCCATTCCTACGAGCAGTACTTC. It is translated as CAISDGELHSYEQYF.

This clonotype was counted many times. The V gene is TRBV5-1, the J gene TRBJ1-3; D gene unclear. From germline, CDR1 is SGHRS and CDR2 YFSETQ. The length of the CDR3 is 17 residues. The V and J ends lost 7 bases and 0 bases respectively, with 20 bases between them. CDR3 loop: CASSGGERPNSGNTIYF. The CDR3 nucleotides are TGCGCCAGCTCCGGCGGGGAGCGGCCGAACTCTGGAAACACCATATATTTT.

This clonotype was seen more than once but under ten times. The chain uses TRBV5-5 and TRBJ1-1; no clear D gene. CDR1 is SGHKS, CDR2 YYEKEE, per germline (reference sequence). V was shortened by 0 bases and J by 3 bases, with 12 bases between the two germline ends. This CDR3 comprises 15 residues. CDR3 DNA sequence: TGTGCCAGCAGCTTGGAGGCGGTAGCTTACACTGAAGCTTTCTTT. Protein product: CASSLEAVAYTEAFF.

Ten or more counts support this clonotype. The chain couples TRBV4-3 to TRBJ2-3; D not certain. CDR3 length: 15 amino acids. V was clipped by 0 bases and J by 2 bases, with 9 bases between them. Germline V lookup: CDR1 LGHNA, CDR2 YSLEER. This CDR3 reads CASSQDVRVTDTQYF. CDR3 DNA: TGCGCCAGCAGCCAAGATGTCCGAGTCACAGATACGCAGTATTTT.

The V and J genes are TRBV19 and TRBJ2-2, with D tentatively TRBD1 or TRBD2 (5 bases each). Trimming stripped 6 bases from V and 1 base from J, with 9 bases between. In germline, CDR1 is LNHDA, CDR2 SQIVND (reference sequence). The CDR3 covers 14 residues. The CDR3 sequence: CASRWDGNTGELFF. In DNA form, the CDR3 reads TGTGCCAGTAGATGGGACGGGAACACCGGGGAGCTGTTTTTT. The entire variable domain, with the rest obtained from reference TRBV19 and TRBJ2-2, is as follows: DGGITQSPKYLFRKEGQNVTLSCEQNLNHDAMYWYRQDPGQGLRLIYYSQIVNDFQKGDIAEGYSVSREKKESFPLTVTSAQKNPTAFYLCASRWDGNTGELFFGEGSRLTVL.

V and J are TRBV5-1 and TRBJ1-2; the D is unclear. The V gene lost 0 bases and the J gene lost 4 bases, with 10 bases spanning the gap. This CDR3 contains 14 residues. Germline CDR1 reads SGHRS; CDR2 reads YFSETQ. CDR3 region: CASSLAEGSYGYTF. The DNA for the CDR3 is TGCGCCAGCAGCTTGGCGGAGGGAAGCTATGGCTACACCTTC.

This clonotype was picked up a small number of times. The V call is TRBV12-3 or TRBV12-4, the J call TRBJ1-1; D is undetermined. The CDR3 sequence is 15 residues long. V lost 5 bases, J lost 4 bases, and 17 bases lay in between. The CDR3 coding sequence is TGTGCCAGCAGTCAGGCCCCCTCCGCGCTCACTGAAGCTTTCTTT. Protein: CASSQAPSALTEAFF.

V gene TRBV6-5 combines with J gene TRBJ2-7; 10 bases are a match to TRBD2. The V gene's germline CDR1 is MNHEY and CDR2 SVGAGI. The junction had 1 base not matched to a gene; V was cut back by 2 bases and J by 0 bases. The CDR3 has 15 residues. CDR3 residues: CASSYASGGSYEQYF. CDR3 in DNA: TGTGCCAGCAGTTACGCTAGCGGGGGCTCCTACGAGCAGTACTTC.

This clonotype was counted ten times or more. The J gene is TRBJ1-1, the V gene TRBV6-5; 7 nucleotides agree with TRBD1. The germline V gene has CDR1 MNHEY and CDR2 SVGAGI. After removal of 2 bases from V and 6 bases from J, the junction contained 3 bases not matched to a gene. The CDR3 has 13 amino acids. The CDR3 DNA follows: TGTGCCAGCAGTTACGGGGGGACAGCTGAAGCTTTCTTT. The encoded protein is CASSYGGTAEAFF.